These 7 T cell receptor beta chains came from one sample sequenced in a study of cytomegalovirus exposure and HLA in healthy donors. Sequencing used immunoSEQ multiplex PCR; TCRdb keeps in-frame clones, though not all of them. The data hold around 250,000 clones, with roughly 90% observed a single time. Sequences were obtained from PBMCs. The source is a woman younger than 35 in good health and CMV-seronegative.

The CDR3 region is CASRRQDSYEQYF. The CDR3 DNA reads as TGTGCCAGCAGGCGACAGGACAGCTACGAGCAGTACTTC. This rearrangement joins TRBV28 to TRBJ2-7; weak D call: TRBD1 (6 bases). The length of the CDR3 is 13 residues. CDR1 and CDR2 from the germline V gene are MDHEN and SYDVKM. V was pared by 6 bases and J by 3 bases, with 12 bases between.

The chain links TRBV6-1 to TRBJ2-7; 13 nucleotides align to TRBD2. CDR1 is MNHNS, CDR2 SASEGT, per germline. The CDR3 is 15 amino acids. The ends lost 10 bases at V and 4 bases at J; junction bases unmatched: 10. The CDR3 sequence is CATGKGTSGNYEQYV. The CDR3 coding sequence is TGTGCCACCGGAAAGGGGACTAGCGGGAATTACGAGCAGTACGTC.

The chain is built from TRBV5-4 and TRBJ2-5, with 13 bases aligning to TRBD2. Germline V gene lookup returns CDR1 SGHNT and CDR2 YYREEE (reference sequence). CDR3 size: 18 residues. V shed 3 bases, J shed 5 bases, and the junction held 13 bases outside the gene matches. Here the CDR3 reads CASSWGKGLAGYEETQYF. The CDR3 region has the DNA TGTGCCAGCAGCTGGGGAAAGGGACTAGCGGGGTATGAGGAGACCCAGTACTTC.

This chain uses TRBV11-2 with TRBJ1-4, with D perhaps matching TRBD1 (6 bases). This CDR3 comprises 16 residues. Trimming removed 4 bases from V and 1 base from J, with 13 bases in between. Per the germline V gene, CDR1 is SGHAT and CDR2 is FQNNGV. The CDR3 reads CASSSQDSLTNEKLFF. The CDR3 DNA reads TGTGCCAGCAGCTCTCAGGACAGTCTAACTAATGAAAAACTGTTTTTT.

The CDR3 protein is CASSPRTSNEQFF. In nucleotides, the CDR3 is TGTGCCAGCAGCCCCCGGACTAGTAATGAGCAGTTCTTC. This sequence joins TRBV7-9 and TRBJ2-1; 7 bases agree with TRBD2. V was pared by 5 bases and J by 7 bases, with 5 bases of the junction left unmatched. CDR1 is SEHNR and CDR2 is FQNEAQ in the germline V gene (reference sequence). CDR3 length equals 13 residues.

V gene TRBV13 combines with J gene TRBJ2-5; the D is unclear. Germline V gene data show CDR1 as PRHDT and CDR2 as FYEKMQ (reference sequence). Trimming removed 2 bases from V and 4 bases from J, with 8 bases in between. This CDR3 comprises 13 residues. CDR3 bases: TGTGCCAGCAGCTTAAAAGCGTTAGAGACCCAGTACTTC. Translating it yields CASSLKALETQYF.

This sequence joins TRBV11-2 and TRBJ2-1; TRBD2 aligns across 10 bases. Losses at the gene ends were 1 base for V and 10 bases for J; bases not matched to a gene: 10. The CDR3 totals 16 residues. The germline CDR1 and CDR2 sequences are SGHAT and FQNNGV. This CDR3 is CASSLGWLAGDWEQFF. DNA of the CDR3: TGTGCCAGCAGCTTAGGTTGGCTAGCGGGGGATTGGGAGCAGTTCTTC.